Below, 32 T cell receptor beta chains from the same sample are listed, as sequenced in a study of T cell repertoires in cytomegalovirus infection. One entry per CDR3 protein results from TCRdb running MiXCR on the reads. Among approximately 500,000 distinct CDR3 sequences listed, approximately 17% were seen once. Sequenced sample: CD8+ T cells from PBMCs. The receptor set was obtained from a human donor in good health (CMV status not recorded). Some clones in this sample may be carry-over from other donors' samples.

At least ten counts were recorded for this clonotype. The chain joins TRBV6-2 or TRBV6-3 to TRBJ2-1; TRBD1 might be the D (6 bases). V was clipped by 5 bases and J by 0 bases, with 17 bases between them. CDR1 and CDR2 from the germline V gene are MNHEY and SVGEGT. The length of the CDR3 is 17 residues. This CDR3 reads CASSDTDSYNSYNEQFF. CDR3 bases: TGTGCCAGCAGTGACACGGACAGCTACAACTCCTACAATGAGCAGTTCTTC.

Many counts were recorded for this clonotype. J is TRBJ1-1 and V is TRBV7-3, with TRBD1 identical over 7 bases. This CDR3 is 14 amino acids long. The V gene's germline CDR1 is SGHTA and CDR2 FQGTGA. V lost 3 bases to trimming and J lost 3 bases; unmatched junction nucleotides: 4. The CDR3 DNA follows: TGTGCCAGCAGCTTTACAGGGGAGGACACTGAAGCTTTCTTT. Amino acid sequence: CASSFTGEDTEAFF.

This chain connects TRBV13 to TRBJ1-1; no firm D call. The V end was cut by 5 bases, the J end by 0 bases, with 7 bases between. The CDR3 runs to 13 residues. Germline-derived CDR1 and CDR2 are PRHDT and FYEKMQ (reference sequence). The DNA of the CDR3 is TGTGCCAGCAGCCAACAGCTGAACACTGAAGCTTTCTTT. Residues: CASSQQLNTEAFF.

The chain joins TRBV3-1 to TRBJ2-5; tentatively, D is TRBD2 (6 bases). V lost 0 bases, J lost 1 base, and 9 bases lay in between. This CDR3 spans 15 amino acids. Germline lookup yields CDR1 LGHDT and CDR2 YNNKEL (reference sequence). CDR3 DNA sequence: TGTGCCAGCAGCCAAGAAATAGCGGCCCAAGAGACCCAGTACTTC. Protein product: CASSQEIAAQETQYF.

This clonotype was seen more than once but under ten times. V gene TRBV27 combines with J gene TRBJ1-1; D gene ambiguous. V was pared by 4 bases and J by 0 bases, with 15 bases between. Germline V CDR1 and CDR2: MNHEY, SMNVEV (reference sequence). This CDR3 contains 16 residues. This CDR3 is CASSSLLGRLNTEAFF. The DNA of the CDR3 is TGTGCCAGCAGTTCCCTCCTCGGGAGATTGAACACTGAAGCTTTCTTT.

This clonotype has ten or more counts. This chain uses TRBV27 with TRBJ2-7; possibly TRBD1 for D (6 bases). Trimming removed 9 bases from V and 0 bases from J, with 12 bases in between. The V gene's germline CDR1 is MNHEY and CDR2 SMNVEV (reference sequence). The CDR3 covers 13 residues. The CDR3 coding sequence is TGTGCCAGTAGTAGGGACATCTCCTACGAGCAGTACTTC. It is translated as CASSRDISYEQYF.

CDR3: CASRPRTGRNQPQHF. CDR3 sequence (DNA): TGTGCCAGCAGGCCTCGCACAGGGCGGAATCAGCCCCAGCATTTT. V and J are TRBV27 and TRBJ1-5, with D possibly matching TRBD1 (6 bases). This CDR3 has 15 residues. With 6 bases removed from V and 4 bases from J, the gap between germline ends came to 16 bases. The germline V gene has CDR1 MNHEY and CDR2 SMNVEV (reference sequence).

This chain links TRBV30 with TRBJ2-1; 10 nucleotides line up with TRBD2. The V gene end was trimmed by 4 bases and the J gene end by 0 bases; junction bases not matched to a gene: 9. Germline V gene sequence: CDR1 GTSNPN, CDR2 SVGIG (reference sequence). This CDR3 is 17 amino acids long. The CDR3 here is CAWKVLAGLASYNEQFF. DNA for the CDR3: TGTGCCTGGAAGGTACTAGCGGGACTCGCCTCCTACAATGAGCAGTTCTTC.

CDR3 DNA: TGTGCCAGCAGTTACTCGCCTTGGGGGGAGGAGGACACCGGGGAGCTGTTTTTT. Its translation: CASSYSPWGEEDTGELFF. The J gene is TRBJ2-2, the V gene TRBV6-5; a weak D match, TRBD2 (6 bases). CDR1 is MNHEY, CDR2 SVGAGI, per germline. The V end was cut by 0 bases, the J end by 3 bases, with 17 bases between. The CDR3 is 18 amino acids.

This clonotype was recorded at least ten times. The chain has TRBV7-8 and TRBJ2-3; D is unclear. Trimming pared 5 bases from V and 0 bases from J, leaving 15 bases between. The CDR3 length is 16 residues. Germline V gene lookup returns CDR1 SGHVS and CDR2 FQNEAQ. CDR3 DNA sequence: TGTGCCAGCAGCCTCGGAACGGGCGTGAGCACAGATACGCAGTATTTT. This encodes CASSLGTGVSTDTQYF.

This clonotype turned up a few times. J is TRBJ2-2 and V is TRBV28; 7 bases line up with TRBD1. The germline CDR1 and CDR2 sequences are MDHEN and SYDVKM. CDR3 length: 14 amino acids. V lost 3 bases and J lost 7; bases outside the gene matches: 5. The DNA of the CDR3 is TGTGCCAGCAGTTTCCCCAGGGGGAACGGGGAGCTGTTTTTT. It specifies CASSFPRGNGELFF.

V is TRBV28 and J is TRBJ1-5; D unresolved. CDR3 length equals 16 residues. The V gene's germline CDR1 is MDHEN and CDR2 SYDVKM. Trimming removed 2 bases from V and 3 bases from J, with 14 bases in between. The CDR3 loop reads CASSLGLDLNNQPQHF. In DNA, the CDR3 is TGTGCCAGCAGTTTAGGGCTGGACTTAAACAATCAGCCCCAGCATTTT.

This clonotype was picked up a small number of times. V and J are TRBV10-1 and TRBJ1-1; 7 positions match TRBD1. The CDR3 contains 15 residues. The germline V gene has CDR1 WNHNN and CDR2 SYGVQD (reference sequence). The V gene end was trimmed by 5 bases and the J gene end by 4 bases; junction bases not matched to a gene: 10. CDR3: CASSPGQEGGTEAFF. CDR3 bases: TGCGCCAGCAGTCCCGGACAGGAAGGCGGCACTGAAGCTTTCTTT.

The table lists this clonotype with many counts. This rearrangement joins TRBV19 to TRBJ1-6; 9 bases are a match to TRBD1. Per the germline V gene, CDR1 is LNHDA and CDR2 is SQIVND (reference sequence). This CDR3 is built from 13 residues. The trim removed 7 bases at V and 7 bases at J, leaving 2 bases unmatched. As DNA, the CDR3 is TGTGCCAGTAAGGACAGGGGCAATTCACCCCTCCACTTT. Protein sequence: CASKDRGNSPLHF.

This clonotype has at least ten counts. The rearrangement joins TRBV6-1 to TRBJ2-7; the D gene is possibly TRBD1 (6 bases). Germline CDR1 is MNHNS and CDR2 is SASEGT. V lost 3 bases, J lost 5 bases, and 17 bases lay in between. The CDR3 length is 15 residues. In DNA, the CDR3 is TGTGCCAGCAGTGAGTTTGTCCGGGCAGGGGACGAGCAGTACTTC. This gives the protein CASSEFVRAGDEQYF.

V is TRBV5-4 and J is TRBJ1-1; no definite D call. From germline, CDR1 is SGHNT and CDR2 YYREEE (reference sequence). CDR3 length: 15 residues. The ends were cut back, 1 base at V and 1 base at J, with 11 bases in the middle. CDR3 amino acids: CASSLKGLGNTEAFF. CDR3 nucleotides: TGTGCCAGCAGCTTGAAGGGTCTGGGGAACACTGAAGCTTTCTTT. Supplemented by reference TRBV5-4 and TRBJ1-1, the full variable domain reads ETGVTQSPTHLIKTRGQQVTLRCSSQSGHNTVSWYQQALGQGPQFIFQYYREEENGRGNFPPRFSGLQFPNYSSELNVNALELDDSALYLCASSLKGLGNTEAFFGQGTRLTVV.

This clonotype was detected many times. The rearrangement links TRBV2 to TRBJ1-5; no definite D call. V was cut by 5 bases and J by 1 base, with 6 bases left in between. Germline CDR1 and CDR2: SNHLY and FYNNEI. The CDR3 sequence is 13 residues long. The DNA of the CDR3 is TGTGCCAGCAGTAGGGCCAGCAATCAGCCCCAGCATTTT. This translates into CASSRASNQPQHF.

There are many counts of this clonotype. The V gene is TRBV7-3, the J gene TRBJ2-1; 7 bases agree with TRBD1. From germline, CDR1 is SGHTA and CDR2 FQGTGA. J lost 0 bases, V lost 5 bases, and 10 bases had no gene match. The length of the CDR3 is 17 residues. For the CDR3, the DNA is TGTGCCAGCAGCCCATCTACAGGGGTCAGCTCCTACAATGAGCAGTTCTTC. It is translated as CASSPSTGVSSYNEQFF.

The J gene is TRBJ2-7, the V gene TRBV2, with D maybe TRBD1 (5 bases). The V end was cut by 2 bases, the J end by 6 bases, with 11 bases between. The CDR3 is made up of 13 amino acids. Germline assignment: CDR1 SNHLY and CDR2 FYNNEI. CDR3 DNA sequence: TGTGCCAGCAGTGAATCAGGGAACGCCGAGCAGTACTTC. Translated, it gives CASSESGNAEQYF.

This clonotype has only a few counts. V and J are TRBV24-1 and TRBJ1-1; 10 bases agree with TRBD1. Germline assignment: CDR1 KGHDR and CDR2 SFDVKD. The CDR3 extends over 15 amino acids. The trim removed 5 bases at V and 4 bases at J, leaving 6 bases unmatched. CDR3 in DNA: TGTGCCACCAGTGTATCGGGACAGGGGATCACTGAAGCTTTCTTT. Translating gives CATSVSGQGITEAFF.

The chain links TRBV9 to TRBJ2-1; 8 bases are shared with TRBD2. Germline trimming cut 4 bases from V and 0 bases from J; bases unmatched to any gene: 6. Germline values: CDR1 SGDLS, CDR2 YYNGEE. The CDR3 is 16 amino acids. CDR3 bases: TGTGCCAGCAGCTCACCAAGCGGGGGCTCCTACAATGAGCAGTTCTTC. Translating it yields CASSSPSGGSYNEQFF. Full variable domain (outside the CDR3, taken from reference TRBV9 and TRBJ2-1): DSGVTQTPKHLITATGQRVTLRCSPRSGDLSVYWYQQSLDQGLQFLIQYYNGEERAKGNILERFSAQQFPDLHSELNLSSLELGDSALYFCASSSPSGGSYNEQFFGPGTRLTVL.

The chain combines TRBV9 with TRBJ2-1; D possibly corresponds to TRBD2 (6 bases). CDR1 and CDR2 from the germline V gene are SGDLS and YYNGEE. Trimming took off 0 bases at V and 3 bases at J, with 10 bases between the two ends. There are 15 residues in the CDR3. The CDR3 DNA follows: TGTGCCAGCAGCGTAGGCCGGGAGTACTACAATGAGCAGTTCTTC. Its protein is CASSVGREYYNEQFF.

The rearrangement uses TRBV27 and TRBJ2-5, with D maybe TRBD1 (6 bases). The CDR3 has 14 residues. In germline, CDR1 is MNHEY, CDR2 SMNVEV (reference sequence). With 5 bases removed from V and 2 bases from J, the gap between germline ends came to 12 bases. The CDR3 coding sequence is TGTGCCAGCAGTCCACAGGGTTGGCAAGAGACCCAGTACTTC. It encodes CASSPQGWQETQYF.

This clonotype was seen many times. The CDR3 loop reads CASRPSGFMNTEAFF. CDR3 DNA sequence: TGTGCCAGCAGACCGTCCGGGTTCATGAACACTGAAGCTTTCTTT. The chain combines TRBV6-5 with TRBJ1-1; D is unclear. V gave up 6 bases and J gave up 0 bases, with 14 bases separating them. From germline, CDR1 is MNHEY and CDR2 SVGAGI. This CDR3 is built from 15 residues.

The chain recombines TRBV27 with TRBJ1-1, with a weak D call TRBD1 (6 bases). The V end lost 3 bases, the J end lost 7 bases, and 15 bases lay between the germline ends. Looked up from germline, CDR1 is MNHEY and CDR2 is SMNVEV (reference sequence). The CDR3 has 14 residues. CDR3 amino acids: CASSFTEGHLEAFF. CDR3 in DNA: TGTGCCAGCAGTTTTACAGAGGGACACCTTGAAGCTTTCTTT.

This clonotype came up many times. The chain carries TRBV7-2 and TRBJ2-3; possible D gene TRBD2, 6 bases. The V end lost 11 bases, the J end lost 0 bases, and 15 bases lay between the germline ends. The CDR3 consists of 14 residues. Germline values: CDR1 SGHTA, CDR2 FQGNSA. The CDR3 sequence is CASLEGASTDTQYF. DNA for the CDR3: TGTGCCTCCCTGGAGGGAGCGAGCACAGATACGCAGTATTTT.

The table lists this clonotype with a few counts. The V and J genes are TRBV6-6 and TRBJ2-3, with D possibly being TRBD2 (6 bases). The germline gives CDR1 MNHNY, CDR2 SVGAGI (reference sequence). The CDR3 totals 13 residues. Trimming pared 11 bases from V and 1 base from J, leaving 13 bases between. The CDR3 DNA reads as TGTGCCGGCTACGGCGGGGGCACAGATACGCAGTATTTT. Translation: CAGYGGGTDTQYF.

The J gene is TRBJ2-2, the V gene TRBV11-2; D may be TRBD2 (5 bases). There are 18 residues in the CDR3. V was cut by 1 base and J by 2 bases, with 17 bases left in between. Germline V gives CDR1 SGHAT, CDR2 FQNNGV. The CDR3 spells CASSLGILVGRNTGELFF. Written as DNA, the CDR3 is TGTGCCAGCAGCTTAGGGATTCTGGTGGGGAGAAACACCGGGGAGCTGTTTTTT.

There are many counts of this clonotype. The genes are TRBV15 and TRBJ2-1; 9 bases map to TRBD1. The CDR3 loop spans 15 amino acids. CDR1 LNHNV and CDR2 YYDKDF come from the germline V gene (reference sequence). J was trimmed by 6 bases and V by 2 bases; bases with no gene match: 5. The CDR3 reads CATSRSGTGSNEQFF. CDR3 sequence (DNA): TGTGCCACCAGCAGATCCGGGACAGGGAGCAATGAGCAGTTCTTC.

This clonotype was observed a few times. The V gene is TRBV28, the J gene TRBJ2-7; TRBD1 matches 8 bases. J was trimmed by 0 bases and V by 6 bases; bases with no gene match: 7. The CDR3 covers 15 residues. Germline values: CDR1 MDHEN, CDR2 SYDVKM. Here the CDR3 reads CASSPWGQASYEQYF. The CDR3 DNA reads as TGTGCCAGCAGCCCGTGGGGACAGGCCTCCTACGAGCAGTACTTC.

J is TRBJ2-1 and V is TRBV20-1, with 14 bases lining up with TRBD2. This CDR3 contains 14 residues. V dropped 6 bases and J dropped 7; count of bases not matched to a gene: 5. Germline V gene data show CDR1 as DFQATT and CDR2 as SNEGSKA (reference sequence). The CDR3 nucleotides are TGCAGTGCCGTAGGGACTAGCGGGGGTAATGAGCAGTTCTTC. Translation: CSAVGTSGGNEQFF.

The chain has TRBV4-1 and TRBJ2-7; weak D call: TRBD2 (5 bases). The germline gives CDR1 MGHRA, CDR2 YSYEKL. This CDR3 contains 14 residues. The V and J ends lost 4 bases and 2 bases respectively, with 12 bases between them. CDR3 DNA sequence: TGCGCCAGCAGCCCCAGGACGGGAACCTACGAGCAGTACTTC. Translation: CASSPRTGTYEQYF.